This passage covers 7 T cell receptor beta chains from one sample sequenced in a study of blood T cells in healthy people across ages. PCR was performed a second time for roughly 7 to 12 cycles using a sample-barcoded 5' primer and a J-beta primer mix. TCRdb re-analysed the 5' RACE reads in MiXCR, keeping a single row per CDR3 protein. The data hold about 1.5 million distinct CDR3 sequences, with approximately 43% observed a single time. The sequenced sample consisted of blood. These receptors were collected from a woman aged 18-35 years in good health.

The chain recombines TRBV3-1 with TRBJ1-2, with D perhaps matching TRBD1 (5 bases). Per the germline V gene, CDR1 is LGHDT and CDR2 is YNNKEL (reference sequence). V was clipped by 1 base and J by 4 bases, with 16 bases between them. This CDR3 contains 16 residues. This CDR3 is CASSQGAYRTPYGYTF. Here the CDR3 DNA reads TGTGCCAGCAGCCAAGGAGCATACAGGACCCCCTATGGCTACACCTTC.

The chain employs TRBV12-3 or TRBV12-4 and TRBJ2-4, with 8 bases that match TRBD1. The J call may be incorrect, as the DNA end agrees better with TRBJ2-7. The CDR3 length is 15 residues. The CDR3: CASSLYPGGEYEQYF. The CDR3 DNA sequence: TGTGCCAGCAGTTTATATCCAGGGGGCGAGTACGAGCAGTACTTC.

This chain links TRBV29-1 with TRBJ2-3; D uncertain. V dropped 5 bases and J dropped 3 bases, with 15 bases sitting between them. The CDR3 is made up of 14 amino acids. CDR1 SQVTM and CDR2 ANQGSEA come from the germline V gene. DNA of the CDR3: TGCAGCGTTTCGCACGCCACGAGGACAGATACGCAGTATTTT. Translation: CSVSHATRTDTQYF.

The V and J genes are TRBV5-1 and TRBJ2-7; D not resolved. This CDR3 comprises 17 residues. Germline-derived CDR1 and CDR2 are SGHRS and YFSETQ. V gave up 3 bases and J gave up 6 bases, with 25 bases separating them. CDR3 bases: TGCGCCAGCAGCTGGAGCTATTACCGGGTAACAGTTTTCGAGCAGTACTTC. Protein: CASSWSYYRVTVFEQYF.

This clonotype showed up just a few times. The rearrangement uses TRBV13 and TRBJ1-2, with 7 bases identical to TRBD1. The CDR3 is 15 amino acids. The ends lost 0 bases at V and 3 bases at J; junction bases unmatched: 4. Per the germline V gene, CDR1 is PRHDT and CDR2 is FYEKMQ (reference sequence). The CDR3 nucleotides read TGTGCCAGCAGCTTAGGGAGGGGACAGTACTATGGCTACACCTTC. Translated: CASSLGRGQYYGYTF.

This CDR3 reads CASVSSGGAGDAQYF. CDR3 nucleotide sequence: TGTGCCAGCGTGTCTAGCGGGGGGGCCGGGGATGCGCAGTATTTT. The V gene is TRBV7-2, the J gene TRBJ2-3, with 12 bases lining up with TRBD2. CDR1 and CDR2 (germline): SGHTA, FQGNSA. The V gene end was trimmed by 8 bases and the J gene end by 10 bases; junction bases not matched to a gene: 13. The CDR3 has 15 residues.

This clonotype was detected a few times. The chain carries TRBV20-1 and TRBJ2-1; 10 positions agree with TRBD2. Trimming cost V 0 bases and J 8 bases; bases outside gene matches: 7. This CDR3 comprises 15 residues. Germline CDR1 reads DFQATT; CDR2 reads SNEGSKA (reference sequence). In DNA, the CDR3 is TGCAGTGCTAGAGACCTAGCGGGAGTACTAGATGAGCAGTTCTTC. The encoded protein is CSARDLAGVLDEQFF.